This T cell receptor beta chain comes out of a study of shared T cell receptors in the human thymus. The repertoire was sequenced with immunoSEQ multiplex PCR; TCRdb's copy has only in-frame clones and lacks some. The profile shows over 450,000 clones, 78% of them singletons. Between the trimmed V and J ends, which lost 6 bases and 2 bases, there was a span of 11 bases. The CDR3 consists of 13 residues. Germline-derived CDR1 and CDR2 are MDHEN and SYDVKM. The data also belong to a second study, concerning human thymus T cells. This second study says: Across thymic and blood repertoires, the usage of V and J genes appeared to be biased.

This clonotype was obtained from a boy under two years old with a congenital heart defect. This rearrangement joins TRBV28 to TRBJ2-7; the D is unclear. The material sequenced was thymocytes. CDR3 sequence (DNA): TGTGCCAGCAGGCTGGGCAGACCCTACGAGCAGTACTTC. Translation gives CASRLGRPYEQYF.